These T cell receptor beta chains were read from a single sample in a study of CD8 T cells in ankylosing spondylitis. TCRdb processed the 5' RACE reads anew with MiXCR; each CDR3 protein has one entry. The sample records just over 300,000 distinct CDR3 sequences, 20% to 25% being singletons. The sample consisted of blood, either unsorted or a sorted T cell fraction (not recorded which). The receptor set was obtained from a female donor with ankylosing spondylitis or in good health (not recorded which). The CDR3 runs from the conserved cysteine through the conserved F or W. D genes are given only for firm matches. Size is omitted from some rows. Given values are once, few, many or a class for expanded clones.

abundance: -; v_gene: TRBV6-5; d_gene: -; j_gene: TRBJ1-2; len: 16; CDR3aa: CASSYWRGEANYGYTF
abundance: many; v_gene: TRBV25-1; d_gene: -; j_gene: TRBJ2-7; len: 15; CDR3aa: CASSEGGRTTYEQYF
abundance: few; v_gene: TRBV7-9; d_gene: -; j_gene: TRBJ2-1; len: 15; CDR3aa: CASSQIRGGGDEQFF
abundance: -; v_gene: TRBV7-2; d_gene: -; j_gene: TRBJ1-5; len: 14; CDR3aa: CASSPGSSNQPQHF
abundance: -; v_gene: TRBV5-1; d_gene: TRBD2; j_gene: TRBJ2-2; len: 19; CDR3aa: CASSIRLAGGPANTGELFF
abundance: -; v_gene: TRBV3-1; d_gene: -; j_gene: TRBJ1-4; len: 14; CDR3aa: CASSLTRLDEKLFF
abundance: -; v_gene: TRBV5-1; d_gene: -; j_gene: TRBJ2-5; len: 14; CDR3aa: CASSLEVSGETQYF
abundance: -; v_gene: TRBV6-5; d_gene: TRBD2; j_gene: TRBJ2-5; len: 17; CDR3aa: CASSYTLLARGSETQYF
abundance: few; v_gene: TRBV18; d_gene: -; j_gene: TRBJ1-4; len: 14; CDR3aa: CASSDRSTNEKLFF
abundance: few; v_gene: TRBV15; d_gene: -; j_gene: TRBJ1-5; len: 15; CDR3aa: CATSRDGRSNQPQHF
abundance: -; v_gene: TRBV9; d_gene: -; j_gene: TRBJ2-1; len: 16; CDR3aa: CASSARWGSSYNEQFF
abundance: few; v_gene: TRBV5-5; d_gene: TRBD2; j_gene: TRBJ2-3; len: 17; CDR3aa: CASSPPGRAGGTDTQYF
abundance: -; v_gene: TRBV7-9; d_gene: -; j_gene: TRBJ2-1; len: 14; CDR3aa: CASSLTGFANEQFF
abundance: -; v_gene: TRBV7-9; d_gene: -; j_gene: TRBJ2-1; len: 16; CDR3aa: CASSFYQGRGNNEQFF
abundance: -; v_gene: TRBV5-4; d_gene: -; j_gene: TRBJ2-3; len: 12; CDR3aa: CASSSPSDTQYF
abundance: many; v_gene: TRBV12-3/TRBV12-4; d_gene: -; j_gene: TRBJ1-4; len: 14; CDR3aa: CASSLGQRNEKLFF
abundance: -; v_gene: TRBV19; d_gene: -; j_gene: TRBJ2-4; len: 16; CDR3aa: CASSPRSSGAKNIQYF
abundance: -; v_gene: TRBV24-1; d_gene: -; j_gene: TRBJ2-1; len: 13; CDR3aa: CATSDGSSNEQFF
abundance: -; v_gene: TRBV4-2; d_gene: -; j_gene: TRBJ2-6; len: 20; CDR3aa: CASSQDFGRGLLAGANVLTF
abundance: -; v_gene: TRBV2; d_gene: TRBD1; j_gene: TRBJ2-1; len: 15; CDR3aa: CASSRQGHSYNEQFF
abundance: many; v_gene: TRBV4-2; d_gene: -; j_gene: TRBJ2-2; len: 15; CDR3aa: CASSQEAEGTGELFF
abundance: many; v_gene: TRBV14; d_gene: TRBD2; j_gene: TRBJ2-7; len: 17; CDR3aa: CASSRELGGSFGSEQYF
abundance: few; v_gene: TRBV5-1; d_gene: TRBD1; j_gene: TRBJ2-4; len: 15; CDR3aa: CASSWSGTGENIQYF
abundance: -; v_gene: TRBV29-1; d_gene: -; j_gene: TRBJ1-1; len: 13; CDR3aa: CSVPNPESTEAFF
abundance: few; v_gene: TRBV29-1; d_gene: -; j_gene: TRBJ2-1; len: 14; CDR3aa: CSVGLAGGKDEQFF
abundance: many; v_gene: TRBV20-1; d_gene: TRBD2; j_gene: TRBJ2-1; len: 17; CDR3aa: CSARDLGPSGRANEQFF
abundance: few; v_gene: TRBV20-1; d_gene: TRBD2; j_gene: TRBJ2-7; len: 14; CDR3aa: CSARTLAGSYEQYF
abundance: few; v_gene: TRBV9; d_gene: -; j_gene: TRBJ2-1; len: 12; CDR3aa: CASSVNWDEQFF
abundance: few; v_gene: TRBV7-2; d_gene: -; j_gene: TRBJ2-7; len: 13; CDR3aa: CASSSPTAYEQYF
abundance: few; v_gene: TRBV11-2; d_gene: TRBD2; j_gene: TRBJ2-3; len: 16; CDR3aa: CASSPLGLAGVDTQYF
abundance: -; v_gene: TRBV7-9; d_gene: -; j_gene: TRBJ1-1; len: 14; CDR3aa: CASSLRRPNTEAFF
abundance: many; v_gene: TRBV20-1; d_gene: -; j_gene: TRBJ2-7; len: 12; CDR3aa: CSATSRLYEQYF
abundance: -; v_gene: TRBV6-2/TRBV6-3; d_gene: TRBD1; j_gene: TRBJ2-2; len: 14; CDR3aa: CASSYSTGTGELFF
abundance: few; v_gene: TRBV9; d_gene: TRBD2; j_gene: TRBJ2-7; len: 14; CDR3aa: CASSLGLAALPEDF
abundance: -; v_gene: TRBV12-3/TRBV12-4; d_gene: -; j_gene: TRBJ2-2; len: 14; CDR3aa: CASSLTKNTGELFF
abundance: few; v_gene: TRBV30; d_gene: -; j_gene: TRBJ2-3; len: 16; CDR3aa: CAWSLGARPPTDTQYF
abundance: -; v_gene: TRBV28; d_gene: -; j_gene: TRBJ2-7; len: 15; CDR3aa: CASSLTPQGTDEQYF
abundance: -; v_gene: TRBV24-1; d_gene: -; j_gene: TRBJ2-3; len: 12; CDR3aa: CATSGSTDTQYF
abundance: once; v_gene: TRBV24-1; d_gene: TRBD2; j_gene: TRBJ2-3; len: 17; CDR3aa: CATSDSGTSGSIDTQYF
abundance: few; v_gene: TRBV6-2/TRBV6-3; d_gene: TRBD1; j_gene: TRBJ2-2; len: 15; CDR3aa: CASSDRGPNTGELFF
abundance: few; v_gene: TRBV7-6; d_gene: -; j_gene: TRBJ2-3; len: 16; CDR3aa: CASSLASGAYTDTQYF
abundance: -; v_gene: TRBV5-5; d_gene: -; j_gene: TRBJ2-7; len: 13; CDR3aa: CASSLDELYEQYF
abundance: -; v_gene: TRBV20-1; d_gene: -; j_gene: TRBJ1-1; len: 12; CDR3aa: CSRTTVNTEAFF
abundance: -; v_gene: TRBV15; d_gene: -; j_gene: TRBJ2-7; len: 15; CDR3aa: CATSKGGGGYFQQYF
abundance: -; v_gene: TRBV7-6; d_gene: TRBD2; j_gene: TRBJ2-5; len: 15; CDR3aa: CASSPGTRGAKTQYF
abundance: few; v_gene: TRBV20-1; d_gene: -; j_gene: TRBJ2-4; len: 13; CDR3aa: CSATPGLHNIQYF
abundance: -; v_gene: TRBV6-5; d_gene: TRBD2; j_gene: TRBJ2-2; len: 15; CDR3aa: CASSYKAGAAGELFF
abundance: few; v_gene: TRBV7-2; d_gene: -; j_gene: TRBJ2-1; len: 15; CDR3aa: CASRPAGTLYNEQFF
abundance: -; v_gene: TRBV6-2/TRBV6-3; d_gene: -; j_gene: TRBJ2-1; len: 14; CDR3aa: CASRLTGPYNEQFF
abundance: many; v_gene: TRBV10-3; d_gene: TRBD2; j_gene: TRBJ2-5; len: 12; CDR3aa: CATGPSGETQYF
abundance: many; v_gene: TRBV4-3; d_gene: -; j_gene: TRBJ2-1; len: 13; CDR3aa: CASSHAVYNEQFF
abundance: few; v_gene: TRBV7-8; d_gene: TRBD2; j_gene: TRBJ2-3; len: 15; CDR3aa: CASSSLGGSEDTQYF
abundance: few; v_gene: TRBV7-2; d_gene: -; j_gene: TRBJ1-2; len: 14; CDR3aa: CASSWTTGNYGYTF
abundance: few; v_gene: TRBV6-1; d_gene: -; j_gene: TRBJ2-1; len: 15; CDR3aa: CATFSDWKGPNEQFF
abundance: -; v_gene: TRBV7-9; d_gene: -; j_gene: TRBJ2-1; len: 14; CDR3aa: CASSLGAYDGEQFF
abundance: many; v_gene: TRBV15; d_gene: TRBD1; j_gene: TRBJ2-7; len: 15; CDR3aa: CATSRDPGQFYEQYF
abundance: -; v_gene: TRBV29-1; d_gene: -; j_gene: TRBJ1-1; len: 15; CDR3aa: CSVVTGTPPYTEAFF
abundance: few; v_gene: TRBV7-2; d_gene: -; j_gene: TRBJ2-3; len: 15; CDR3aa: CASSLTPQYTDTQYF
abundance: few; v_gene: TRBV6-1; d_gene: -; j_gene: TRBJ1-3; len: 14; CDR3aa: CASRGPSTGNTIYF
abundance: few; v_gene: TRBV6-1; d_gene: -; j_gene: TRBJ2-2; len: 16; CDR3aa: CASSEPRRRATGELFF